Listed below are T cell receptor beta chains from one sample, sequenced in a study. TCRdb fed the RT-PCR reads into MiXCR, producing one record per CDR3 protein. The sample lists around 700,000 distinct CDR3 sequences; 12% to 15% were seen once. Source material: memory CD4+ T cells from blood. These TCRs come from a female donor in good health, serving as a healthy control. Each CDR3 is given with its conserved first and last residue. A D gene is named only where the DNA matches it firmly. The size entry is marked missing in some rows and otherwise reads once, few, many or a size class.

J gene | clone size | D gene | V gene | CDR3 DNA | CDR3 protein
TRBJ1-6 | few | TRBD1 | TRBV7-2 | TGTGCCAGCAGCCTGTCCGTAGGGACAGGGACCAATTCACCCCTCCACTTT | CASSLSVGTGTNSPLHF
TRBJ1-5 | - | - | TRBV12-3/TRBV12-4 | TGTGCCAGCATCTCTACAAAGGGCAATCAGCCCCAGCATTTT | CASISTKGNQPQHF
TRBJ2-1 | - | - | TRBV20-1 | TGCAGTGTTTCCCCCCGGGTTTCCCCCTACAATGAGCAGTTCTTC | CSVSPRVSPYNEQFF
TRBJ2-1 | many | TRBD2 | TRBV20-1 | TGCAGTGCTAGAGGTAGCGGGGTAACATGGAACAATGAGCAGTTCTTC | CSARGSGVTWNNEQFF
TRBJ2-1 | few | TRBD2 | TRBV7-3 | TGTGCCAGCAGCTTAAGTTTGGCTAGCGGAAGAGAAAATGAGCAGTTCTTC | CASSLSLASGRENEQFF
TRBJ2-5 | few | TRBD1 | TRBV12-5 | TGTGCTAGTGGCAGGGACAGTCAAGAGACCCAGTACTTC | CASGRDSQETQYF
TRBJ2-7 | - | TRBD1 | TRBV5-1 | TGCGCCAGCAGCCAAGGACAGGCACTCGTAAGCGAGCAGTACTTC | CASSQGQALVSEQYF
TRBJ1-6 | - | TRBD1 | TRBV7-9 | TGTGCCAGCAGCTCGGGACAGTGGGATTCACCCCTCCACTTT | CASSSGQWDSPLHF
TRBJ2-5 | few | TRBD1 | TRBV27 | TGTGCCAGCAGTCCTCGGACAGGGGGACTTCAAGAGACCCAGTACTTC | CASSPRTGGLQETQYF
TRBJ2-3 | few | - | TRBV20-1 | TGCAGTGCCTACGCACCCTCGGGTAGCCCAGATACGCAGTATTTT | CSAYAPSGSPDTQYF
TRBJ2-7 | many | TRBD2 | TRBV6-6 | TGTGCCAGCAGTTCCGGGGGGACTAGCGGGAAATCCGACCTCTACGAGCAGTACTTC | CASSSGGTSGKSDLYEQYF
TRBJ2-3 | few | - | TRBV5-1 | TGCGCCAGCAGCTTGGATCCTACCACAGATACGCAGTATTTT | CASSLDPTTDTQYF
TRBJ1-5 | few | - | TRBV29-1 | TGCAGCGTTGCAGGGGCCAATCAGCCCCAGCATTTT | CSVAGANQPQHF
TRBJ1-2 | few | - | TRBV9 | TGTGCCAGCAGCGTAGAAGGGCTGAGCTACACCTTC | CASSVEGLSYTF
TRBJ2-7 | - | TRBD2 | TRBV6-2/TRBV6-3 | TGTGCCAGCAGACTAGCGGGAAAGGACGAGCAGTACTTC | CASRLAGKDEQYF
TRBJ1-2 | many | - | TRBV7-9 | TGTGCCAGCAGCTTAGTCGCGGTCGGAATGTATGGCTACACCTTC | CASSLVAVGMYGYTF
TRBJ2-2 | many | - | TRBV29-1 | TGCAGCGTTGAAGGCAGGAACACCGGGGAGCTGTTTTTT | CSVEGRNTGELFF
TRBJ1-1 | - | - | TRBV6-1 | TGTGCCAGCTCGGAGGGCAGGCCGAACACTGAAGCTTTCTTT | CASSEGRPNTEAFF
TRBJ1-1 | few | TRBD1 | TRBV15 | TGTGCCACCAGCGGGGACAGGCTGAACACTGAAGCTTTCTTT | CATSGDRLNTEAFF
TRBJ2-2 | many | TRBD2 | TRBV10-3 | TGTGCCATCAAGCCTAGCGGGAGTGAATGGACCGGGGAGCTGTTTTTT | CAIKPSGSEWTGELFF
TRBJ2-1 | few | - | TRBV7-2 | TGTGCCAGCAGCTTAGTTTTAGAGGAGCAGTTCTTC | CASSLVLEEQFF
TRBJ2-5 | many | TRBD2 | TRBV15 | TGTGCCACCAGCACCCCGGGACTAGCGGGGCAAGAGACCCAGTACTTC | CATSTPGLAGQETQYF
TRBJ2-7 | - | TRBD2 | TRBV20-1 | TGCAGTGCTAGAGAAGCGGGACCCCTCGAGCAGTACTTC | CSAREAGPLEQYF
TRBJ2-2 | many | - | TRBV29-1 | TGCAGCGTTGAAGTGGGGGGAGGGGGCGAGGAGCTGTTTTTT | CSVEVGGGGEELFF
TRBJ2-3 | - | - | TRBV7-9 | TGTGCCAGCACTCCCACTGATACGCAGTATTTT | CASTPTDTQYF
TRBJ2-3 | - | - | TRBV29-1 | TGCAGCGTTGAAACTAGCTCTAGTACGCAGTATTTT | CSVETSSSTQYF
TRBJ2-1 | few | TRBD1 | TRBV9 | TGTGCCAGCAGCGTAGGGGACAGCGCCTGGAATGAGCAGTTCTTC | CASSVGDSAWNEQFF
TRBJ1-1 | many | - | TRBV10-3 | TGTGCCATCAGTCCGACAGGGAACACTGAAGCTTTCTTT | CAISPTGNTEAFF
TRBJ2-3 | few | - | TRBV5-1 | TGCGCCAGCAGCCCCCTTAAAGATTCGACTAGCACAGATACGCAGTATTTT | CASSPLKDSTSTDTQYF
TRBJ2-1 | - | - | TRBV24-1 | TGTGCCACCAGTGATTTCAAGGGGTTGGGCTCCTACAATGAGCAGTTCTTC | CATSDFKGLGSYNEQFF
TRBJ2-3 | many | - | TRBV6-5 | TGTGCCAGCAGTTACCGAGGGGGGGGGAGACCGGATACGCAGTATTTT | CASSYRGGGRPDTQYF
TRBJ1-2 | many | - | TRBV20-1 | TGCAGTGTCCCCCACTTCGCTAACTATGGCTACACCTTC | CSVPHFANYGYTF
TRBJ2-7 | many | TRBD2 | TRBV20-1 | TGCAGTGCCCAGACTAGCGGGAGTTCCGAGCAGTACTTC | CSAQTSGSSEQYF
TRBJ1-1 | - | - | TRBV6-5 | TGTGCCAGCACTCCAGGCGGGGCCTTCATGAACACTGAAGCTTTCTTT | CASTPGGAFMNTEAFF
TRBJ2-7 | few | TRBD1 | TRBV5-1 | TGCGCCAGCAGCTTTACAGGGGGCATCTACGAGCAGTACTTC | CASSFTGGIYEQYF
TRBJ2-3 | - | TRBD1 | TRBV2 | TGTGCCAGCAAAAAGGACAGGGATATAGATACGCAGTATTTT | CASKKDRDIDTQYF
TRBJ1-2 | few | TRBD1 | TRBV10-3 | TGTGCCATCAGTGAGGCAGGCTTAGACAGGACAGGCGATGGCTACACCTTC | CAISEAGLDRTGDGYTF
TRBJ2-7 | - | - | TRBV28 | TGTGCCACCAAACCCTTGGGGGGAGTCTACGAGCAGTACTTC | CATKPLGGVYEQYF
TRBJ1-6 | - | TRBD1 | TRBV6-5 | TGTGCCAGCGGTAAGACAGGGACTTCACCCCTCCACTTT | CASGKTGTSPLHF
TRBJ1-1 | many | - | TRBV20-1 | TGCAGTGCTAGACCCGGGGCTGACACTGAAGCTTTCTTT | CSARPGADTEAFF
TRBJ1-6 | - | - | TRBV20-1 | TGCAGTGCTAGAGAGGGCAGGGGTGTTTCACCCCTCCACTTT | CSAREGRGVSPLHF
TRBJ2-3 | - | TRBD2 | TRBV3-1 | TGTGCCAGCAGCCAATCCATGGTCGTTAGCGGGGCTAGCACAGATACGCAGTATTTT | CASSQSMVVSGASTDTQYF
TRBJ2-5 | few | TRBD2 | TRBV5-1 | TGCGCCAGCAGCGGCGGACGGACTAGCGGAGGGGAAGAGACCCAGTACTTC | CASSGGRTSGGEETQYF
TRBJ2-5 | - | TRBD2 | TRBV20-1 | TGCAGTGCTAGAAAGCGGGAGGGGCCGGGTGAGACCCAGTACTTC | CSARKREGPGETQYF
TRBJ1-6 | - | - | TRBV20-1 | TGCAGTGCTAGAAAAATAACTCATAGGGAAGATTCACCCCTCCACTTT | CSARKITHREDSPLHF
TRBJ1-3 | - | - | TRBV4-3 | TGCGCCAGCAGCCAAGACTCAGGGGGAAACACCATATATTTT | CASSQDSGGNTIYF
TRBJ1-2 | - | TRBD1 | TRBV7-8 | TGTGCCAGCAGCCCCTCGGGGACAGGGTTCTATGGCTACACCTTC | CASSPSGTGFYGYTF
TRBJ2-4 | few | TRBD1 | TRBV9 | TGTGCCAGCAGCTGGGACAGTGGCAACATTCAGTACTTC | CASSWDSGNIQYF
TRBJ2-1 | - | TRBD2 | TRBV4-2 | TGTGCCAGCAGCCAAAGAGAGAGAACTAGCGGTAACAATGAGCAGTTCTTC | CASSQRERTSGNNEQFF
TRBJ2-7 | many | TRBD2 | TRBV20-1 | TGCAGTGCTAGAGATGGGGTAGCGGGAGTGATCCCCTACGAGCAGTACTTC | CSARDGVAGVIPYEQYF
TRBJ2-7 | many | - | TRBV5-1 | TGCGCCAGCAGCGAGCAGGGGGGACCCTACGAGCAGTACTTC | CASSEQGGPYEQYF
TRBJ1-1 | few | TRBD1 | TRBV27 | TGTGCCAGCAGTTTTATACAGGGGACCTGGACTGAAGCTTTCTTT | CASSFIQGTWTEAFF
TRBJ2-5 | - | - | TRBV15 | TGTGCCACCAGCTATGGGGGCGGAGAGACCCAGTACTTC | CATSYGGGETQYF